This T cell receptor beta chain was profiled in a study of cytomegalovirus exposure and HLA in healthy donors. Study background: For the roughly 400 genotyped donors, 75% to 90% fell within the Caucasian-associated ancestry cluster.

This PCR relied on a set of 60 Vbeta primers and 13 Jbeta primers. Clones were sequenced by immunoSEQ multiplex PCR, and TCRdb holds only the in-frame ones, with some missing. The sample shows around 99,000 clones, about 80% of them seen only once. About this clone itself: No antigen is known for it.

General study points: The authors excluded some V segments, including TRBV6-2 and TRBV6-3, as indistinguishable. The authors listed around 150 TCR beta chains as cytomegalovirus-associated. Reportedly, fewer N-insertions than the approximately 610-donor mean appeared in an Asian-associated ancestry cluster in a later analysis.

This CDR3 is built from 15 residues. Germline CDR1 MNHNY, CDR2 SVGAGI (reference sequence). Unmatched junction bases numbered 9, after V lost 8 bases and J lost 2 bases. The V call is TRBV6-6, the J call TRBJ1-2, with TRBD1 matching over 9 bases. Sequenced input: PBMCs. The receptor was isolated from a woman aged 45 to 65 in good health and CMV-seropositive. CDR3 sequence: CASRGGGQGNYGYTF. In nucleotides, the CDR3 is TGTGCCAGCCGAGGGGGGGGACAGGGAAACTATGGCTACACCTTC.